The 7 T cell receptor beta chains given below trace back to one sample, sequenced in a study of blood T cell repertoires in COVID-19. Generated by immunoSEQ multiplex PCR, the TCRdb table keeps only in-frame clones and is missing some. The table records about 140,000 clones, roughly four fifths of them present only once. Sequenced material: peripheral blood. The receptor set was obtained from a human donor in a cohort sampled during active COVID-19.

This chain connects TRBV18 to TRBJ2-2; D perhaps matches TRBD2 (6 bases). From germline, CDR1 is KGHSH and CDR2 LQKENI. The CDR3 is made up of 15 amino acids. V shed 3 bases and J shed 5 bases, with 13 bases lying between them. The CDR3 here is CASSPQGGPTGELFF. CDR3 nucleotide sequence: TGTGCCAGCTCACCTCAGGGAGGCCCAACCGGGGAGCTGTTTTTT.

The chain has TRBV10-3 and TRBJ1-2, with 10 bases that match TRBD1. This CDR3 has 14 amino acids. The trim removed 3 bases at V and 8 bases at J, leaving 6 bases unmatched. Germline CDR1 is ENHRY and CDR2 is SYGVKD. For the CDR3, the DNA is TGTGCCATCAGTGATTTGACAGGGGGCGGGGGCTACACCTTC. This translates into CAISDLTGGGGYTF.

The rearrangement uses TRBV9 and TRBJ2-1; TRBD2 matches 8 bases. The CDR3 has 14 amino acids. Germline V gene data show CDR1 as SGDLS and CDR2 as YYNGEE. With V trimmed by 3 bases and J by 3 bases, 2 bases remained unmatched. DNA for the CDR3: TGTGCCAGCAGCGCGGGGGGGGTCTACAATGAGCAGTTCTTC. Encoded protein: CASSAGGVYNEQFF.

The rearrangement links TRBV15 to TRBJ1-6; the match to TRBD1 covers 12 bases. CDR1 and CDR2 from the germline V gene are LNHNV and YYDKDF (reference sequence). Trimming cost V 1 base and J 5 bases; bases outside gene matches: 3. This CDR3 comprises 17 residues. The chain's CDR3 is CATSRGGTGGNNSPLHF. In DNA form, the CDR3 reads TGTGCCACCAGCAGAGGGGGGACAGGGGGCAATAATTCACCCCTCCACTTT.

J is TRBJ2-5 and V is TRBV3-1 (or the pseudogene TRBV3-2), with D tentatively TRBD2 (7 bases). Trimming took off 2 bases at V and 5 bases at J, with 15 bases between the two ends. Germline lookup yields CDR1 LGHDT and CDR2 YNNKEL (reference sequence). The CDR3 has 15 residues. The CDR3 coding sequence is TGTGCCAGCAGCCAAAGGGGGGAGGGCGAGGAGACCCAGTACTTC. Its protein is CASSQRGEGEETQYF.

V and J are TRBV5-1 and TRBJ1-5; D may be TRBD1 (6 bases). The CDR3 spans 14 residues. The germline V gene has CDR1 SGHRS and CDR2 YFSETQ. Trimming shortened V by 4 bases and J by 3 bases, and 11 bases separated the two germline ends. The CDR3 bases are TGCGCCAGCAGCCTAGGACAGTCCAATCAGCCCCAGCATTTT. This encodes CASSLGQSNQPQHF.

CDR3: CATTGLAGGLAYNEQFF. As DNA, the CDR3 is TGTGCCACGACGGGACTAGCGGGGGGCCTAGCCTACAATGAGCAGTTCTTC. The V and J genes are TRBV7-2 and TRBJ2-1, with 15 bases aligning to TRBD2. V was clipped by 10 bases and J by 2 bases; unmatched bases: 9. The CDR3 spans 17 residues. Per the germline V gene, CDR1 is SGHTA and CDR2 is FQGNSA.